A single sample gave rise to the 30 T cell receptor beta chains below, sequenced in a study of OX40 agonist ivuxolimab in advanced cancers. Libraries were prepared by immunoSEQ multiplex PCR; TCRdb keeps only in-frame clonotypes and omits some of them. The sample has tens of thousands of clones, approximately 81% seen once. The sample here was CD4+ or CD8+ T cells sorted from blood, taken in a trial of the OX40 agonist ivuxolimab. These TCRs come from an adult with an advanced solid tumor such as melanoma, head and neck, liver or kidney cancer.

This clone came up a few times. The V gene is TRBV6-6, the J gene TRBJ1-5; D gene ambiguous. The CDR3 covers 15 residues. The germline V gene encodes CDR1 MNHNY and CDR2 SVGAGI (reference sequence). Trimming took off 3 bases at V and 1 base at J, with 10 bases between the two ends. The DNA of the CDR3 is TGTGCCAGCAGTTATATCGATGGCAGCAATCAGCCCCAGCATTTT. It translates to CASSYIDGSNQPQHF.

The rearrangement links TRBV27 to TRBJ2-3; the match to TRBD2 covers 10 bases. The CDR3 length is 16 residues. The J segment lost 1 base and the V segment lost 5 bases, leaving 6 bases of the junction unmatched. The V gene's germline CDR1 is MNHEY and CDR2 SMNVEV (reference sequence). CDR3 sequence reads: CASSPNGLAGTDTQYF. In nucleotides, the CDR3 is TGTGCCAGCAGTCCAAACGGACTAGCGGGCACAGATACGCAGTATTTT.

The chain couples TRBV9 to TRBJ2-1, with 8 nucleotides matching TRBD1. The junction had 9 bases not matched to a gene; V was cut back by 2 bases and J by 5 bases. This CDR3 has 16 amino acids. The germline gives CDR1 SGDLS, CDR2 YYNGEE. The CDR3 region has the DNA TGTGCCAGCAGCGTCTCCGGGACAGGAGCGAACAATGAGCAGTTCTTC. Its translation is CASSVSGTGANNEQFF. Full variable domain (missing parts from reference TRBV9 and TRBJ2-1): DSGVTQTPKHLITATGQRVTLRCSPRSGDLSVYWYQQSLDQGLQFLIQYYNGEERAKGNILERFSAQQFPDLHSELNLSSLELGDSALYFCASSVSGTGANNEQFFGPGTRLTVL.

The chain uses TRBV5-1 and TRBJ2-7; D is unresolved. This CDR3 contains 14 residues. Germline loops: CDR1 SGHRS, CDR2 YFSETQ. V lost 1 base to trimming and J lost 4 bases, with 12 bases between them. The CDR3 sequence: CASSLFYGKYEQYF. In DNA form, the CDR3 reads TGCGCCAGCAGCTTGTTTTACGGAAAATACGAGCAGTACTTC. Full variable domain (missing parts from reference TRBV5-1 and TRBJ2-7): KAGVTQTPRYLIKTRGQQVTLSCSPISGHRSVSWYQQTPGQGLQFLFEYFSETQRNKGNFPGRFSGRQFSNSRSEMNVSTLELGDSALYLCASSLFYGKYEQYFGPGTRLTVT.

This clone occurred a few times. This chain uses TRBV25-1 with TRBJ2-5; 8 bases are shared with TRBD1. This CDR3 has 18 amino acids. V gave up 4 bases and J gave up 2 bases; unmatched junction bases: 15. Germline CDR1 and CDR2: MGHDK and SYGVNS. The CDR3 DNA reads TGTGCCAGCAGTGGAAACCCGGGACAGGAGACAATTCAAGAGACCCAGTACTTC. It translates to CASSGNPGQETIQETQYF.

The rearrangement joins TRBV4-2 to TRBJ2-2, with 16 nucleotides matching TRBD2. The junction had 10 bases not matched to a gene; V was cut back by 2 bases and J by 1 base. The germline V gene encodes CDR1 LGHNA and CDR2 YNFKEQ. This CDR3 comprises 21 residues. The CDR3 bases are TGTGCCAGCAGCCAACGACCGGGACTAGCGGGGGGGCCCGGGAACACCGGGGAGCTGTTTTTT. Translation gives CASSQRPGLAGGPGNTGELFF.

As DNA, the CDR3 is TGCGCCAGCAGCCAATATGCAGGGGGGCGATTGTCTGAAGCTTTCTTT. Its translation is CASSQYAGGRLSEAFF. This chain links TRBV4-1 with TRBJ1-1, with 7 bases lining up with TRBD1. Germline V gene sequence: CDR1 MGHRA, CDR2 YSYEKL. CDR3 length equals 16 residues. V shed 2 bases and J 6 bases; nucleotides not matched to a gene: 12.

This clone was counted once. This CDR3 is CASSVHRVGYNEQFF. CDR3 DNA sequence: TGTGCCAGCAGCGTCCACAGGGTGGGTTACAATGAGCAGTTCTTC. V is TRBV9 and J is TRBJ2-1; D possibly corresponds to TRBD1 (6 bases). Trimming stripped 2 bases from V and 4 bases from J, with 13 bases between. The CDR3 runs 15 residues. Looked up from germline, CDR1 is SGDLS and CDR2 is YYNGEE. Full variable domain (rest looked up from reference TRBV9 and TRBJ2-1): DSGVTQTPKHLITATGQRVTLRCSPRSGDLSVYWYQQSLDQGLQFLIQYYNGEERAKGNILERFSAQQFPDLHSELNLSSLELGDSALYFCASSVHRVGYNEQFFGPGTRLTVL.

The chain carries TRBV4-1 and TRBJ1-2, with D possibly matching TRBD1 (6 bases). V was pared by 0 bases and J by 8 bases, with 16 bases between. From germline, CDR1 is MGHRA and CDR2 YSYEKL. The CDR3 consists of 15 residues. CDR3 in amino acids: CASSQDQGQGNGYTF. CDR3 bases: TGCGCCAGCAGCCAAGATCAAGGGCAGGGGAACGGCTACACCTTC.

The gene calls are TRBV4-1 and TRBJ2-6; 9 positions agree with TRBD2. J lost 15 bases, V lost 0 bases, and 12 bases had no gene match. The V gene's germline CDR1 is MGHRA and CDR2 YSYEKL. CDR3 length: 16 residues. CDR3: CASSQEVFLAGLYLTF. CDR3 sequence (DNA): TGCGCCAGCAGCCAAGAAGTGTTTCTAGCGGGACTCTACCTGACTTTC.

The chain uses TRBV13 and TRBJ2-3; D not resolved. The V end was cut by 5 bases, the J end by 4 bases, with 4 bases between. Germline CDR1 and CDR2: PRHDT and FYEKMQ (reference sequence). This CDR3 contains 11 residues. CDR3 sequence reads: CASSDSDTQYF. In DNA, the CDR3 is TGTGCCAGCAGCGATTCAGATACGCAGTATTTT.

V is TRBV27 and J is TRBJ1-1; D unresolved. The CDR3 contains 15 residues. Germline loops: CDR1 MNHEY, CDR2 SMNVEV (reference sequence). V was trimmed by 0 bases and J by 6 bases, leaving 14 bases between them. The CDR3 loop is CASSLSIWEGSEAFF. CDR3 nucleotides: TGTGCCAGCAGTTTATCGATCTGGGAAGGCTCTGAAGCTTTCTTT.

The rearrangement links TRBV4-3 to TRBJ1-1; D is unresolved. CDR3 length equals 12 residues. Trimming left V 3 bases short and J 7 bases short, with 9 bases between. Germline CDR1 LGHNA, CDR2 YSLEER. CDR3 in amino acids: CASSHDTYEAFF. The CDR3 coding sequence is TGCGCCAGCAGCCATGACACGTATGAAGCTTTCTTT.

The chain joins TRBV29-1 to TRBJ2-7; TRBD2 is a possible D gene (6 bases). This CDR3 has 12 residues. Germline CDR1 reads SQVTM; CDR2 reads ANQGSEA. Trimming left V 4 bases short and J 7 bases short, with 14 bases between. The CDR3 nucleotides are TGCAGCGTTGGAGCGGGTACCTGGGAGCAGTACTTC. Protein product: CSVGAGTWEQYF.

The chain recombines TRBV9 with TRBJ2-5; D not resolved. Trimming removed 0 bases from V and 1 base from J, with 7 bases in between. Germline lookup yields CDR1 SGDLS and CDR2 YYNGEE. The CDR3 is made up of 14 amino acids. DNA of the CDR3: TGTGCCAGCAGCGTAGATGGATCCCAAGAGACCCAGTACTTC. This encodes CASSVDGSQETQYF.

The chain links TRBV9 to TRBJ1-2; 9 nucleotides align to TRBD1. CDR1 and CDR2 (germline): SGDLS, YYNGEE. The CDR3 runs 15 residues. Trimming at V came to 3 bases and at J to 6 bases, leaving 9 bases not matched to a gene. The CDR3 reads CASSDRTGDGHGYTF. The CDR3 nucleotides read TGTGCCAGCAGCGACCGGACAGGGGACGGGCATGGCTACACCTTC.

CDR3 DNA: TGTGCCAGCAGCTCCGGGACTAACCCGAATGAGCAGTTCTTC. Its protein product is CASSSGTNPNEQFF. The chain carries TRBV7-3 and TRBJ2-1; 7 positions agree with TRBD2. CDR1 SGHTA and CDR2 FQGTGA come from the germline V gene. The CDR3 consists of 14 residues. The V gene end was trimmed by 4 bases and the J gene end by 7 bases; junction bases not matched to a gene: 7.

The gene calls are TRBV4-1 and TRBJ2-5; 13 bases match TRBD2. Near its end, the DNA agrees better with TRBJ2-7, so the J call may be wrong. Germline CDR1 is MGHRA and CDR2 is YSYEKL. This CDR3 comprises 16 residues. The CDR3: CASSQGTSGSSYEQYF. The DNA of the CDR3 is TGCGCCAGCAGCCAAGGGACTAGCGGGAGCTCCTACGAGCAGTACTTC.

This sequence joins TRBV19 and TRBJ2-3; D may be TRBD2 (6 bases). CDR1 is LNHDA, CDR2 SQIVND, per germline (reference sequence). Trimming took off 6 bases at V and 0 bases at J, with 16 bases between the two ends. CDR3 length: 16 residues. The CDR3 region has the DNA TGTGCCAGTAGGGGGGGACTGAGCATTAGCACAGATACGCAGTATTTT. Translation gives CASRGGLSISTDTQYF.

The chain is built from TRBV27 and TRBJ2-1; D is possibly TRBD1 (6 bases). Per germline, CDR1 MNHEY and CDR2 SMNVEV (reference sequence). The CDR3 loop spans 13 amino acids. V lost 5 bases to trimming and J lost 4 bases, with 9 bases between them. The CDR3 DNA reads TGTGCCAGCAGTCCCACAGGGTACAATGAGCAGTTCTTC. Amino acid sequence: CASSPTGYNEQFF.

As to this clone: At one end, the junction sequence differs from germline, possibly due to a read error. The J gene is TRBJ2-5, the V gene TRBV7-7; 10 nucleotides agree with TRBD2. The CDR3 length is 18 residues. Germline assignment: CDR1 SSHAT and CDR2 FNYEAQ (reference sequence). The CDR3 protein is CASSLGFGAGGLQETQYF. The DNA of the CDR3 is TGTGCTAGCAGCTTAGGGTTCGGAGCGGGGGGGCTCCAAGAGACCCAGTACTTC.

The V and J genes are TRBV27 and TRBJ1-5; D gene unclear. CDR3 length: 14 residues. Trimming took 3 bases from V and 1 from J, leaving 7 bases between them. Germline-derived CDR1 and CDR2 are MNHEY and SMNVEV (reference sequence). The CDR3 sequence is CASSLGLSNQPQHF. For the CDR3, the DNA is TGTGCCAGCAGTTTGGGTTTAAGCAATCAGCCCCAGCATTTT.

This chain connects TRBV5-1 to TRBJ1-2, with a tentative D call TRBD1 (5 bases). V was trimmed by 0 bases and J by 4 bases, leaving 13 bases between them. Per the germline V gene, CDR1 is SGHRS and CDR2 is YFSETQ. The CDR3 runs 15 residues. Here the CDR3 reads CASSLVGLAGYGYTF. The CDR3 region has the DNA TGCGCCAGCAGCTTGGTGGGGCTGGCTGGCTATGGCTACACCTTC.

The rearrangement links TRBV15 to TRBJ2-6; 7 nucleotides align to TRBD1. The germline gives CDR1 LNHNV, CDR2 YYDKDF (reference sequence). Trimming at V came to 0 bases and at J to 0 bases, leaving 11 bases not matched to a gene. CDR3 size: 20 residues. Written as DNA, the CDR3 is TGTGCCACCAGCAGAGATTACCTACCCAGGGGGATCTCTGGGGCCAACGTCCTGACTTTC. This translates into CATSRDYLPRGISGANVLTF.

The chain uses TRBV4-1 and TRBJ1-2; possible D gene TRBD1, 6 bases. Trimming removed 0 bases at V and 4 bases at J, with 12 bases between. From germline, CDR1 is MGHRA and CDR2 YSYEKL. The CDR3 runs to 15 residues. The chain's CDR3 is CASSQEGGAGYGYTF. CDR3 DNA: TGCGCCAGCAGCCAAGAGGGGGGCGCCGGCTATGGCTACACCTTC.

This chain links TRBV5-6 with TRBJ2-7; D is unresolved. Trimming took off 5 bases at V and 0 bases at J, with 12 bases between the two ends. The CDR3 length is 14 residues. Germline CDR1 SGHDT, CDR2 YYEEEE. The CDR3 DNA reads as TGTGCCAGCAGTTCCGTCGGTAGCTCCTACGAGCAGTACTTC. Translated: CASSSVGSSYEQYF.

This chain uses TRBV7-9 with TRBJ2-5; D unclear. CDR1 SEHNR and CDR2 FQNEAQ come from the germline V gene (reference sequence). V was cut by 5 bases and J by 5 bases, with 15 bases left in between. The CDR3 is 14 amino acids. CDR3 sequence: CASSPIQDEETQYF. CDR3 sequence (DNA): TGTGCCAGCAGCCCAATTCAAGACGAGGAGACCCAGTACTTC.

The J gene is TRBJ2-1, the V gene TRBV2; possible D gene TRBD1, 5 bases. Trimming removed 6 bases at V and 6 bases at J, with 18 bases between. The CDR3 spans 15 residues. CDR1 and CDR2 (germline): SNHLY, FYNNEI. CDR3 nucleotide sequence: TGTGCCAGCAGGAAAGACCAGACAGTTGGCAATGAGCAGTTCTTC. Encoded protein: CASRKDQTVGNEQFF.

A word on this clone: This may come from a read error, since a much larger clone is one base off. V and J are TRBV13 and TRBJ2-5, with 7 bases fitting TRBD2. The V gene end was trimmed by 5 bases and the J gene end by 5 bases; junction bases not matched to a gene: 8. Germline-derived CDR1 and CDR2 are PRHDT and FYEKMQ (reference sequence). This CDR3 is built from 14 residues. Written as DNA, the CDR3 is TGTGCCAGCAGCCCGGGAGGTGTGAGCGAGACCCAGTACTTC. This codes for CASSPGGVSETQYF.

The V call is TRBV5-6, the J call TRBJ2-7, with TRBD1 identical over 8 bases. V lost 4 bases, J lost 3 bases, and 3 bases stayed unmatched. CDR3 length: 13 amino acids. Germline CDR1 reads SGHDT; CDR2 reads YYEEEE. Here the CDR3 reads CASSTGQGYEQYF. The DNA for the CDR3 is TGTGCCAGCAGCACCGGACAGGGCTACGAGCAGTACTTC.